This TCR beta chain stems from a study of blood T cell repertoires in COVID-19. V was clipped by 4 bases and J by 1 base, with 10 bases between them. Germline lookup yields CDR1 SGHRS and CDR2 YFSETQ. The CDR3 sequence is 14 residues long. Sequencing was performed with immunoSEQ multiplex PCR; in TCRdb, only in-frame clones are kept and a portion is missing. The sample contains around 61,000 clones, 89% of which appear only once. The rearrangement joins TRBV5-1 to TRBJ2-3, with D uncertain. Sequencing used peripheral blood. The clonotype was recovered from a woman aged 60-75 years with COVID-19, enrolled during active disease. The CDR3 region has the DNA TGCGCCAGCAGCGGCCAGGCAGGCACAGATACGCAGTATTTT. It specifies CASSGQAGTDTQYF.